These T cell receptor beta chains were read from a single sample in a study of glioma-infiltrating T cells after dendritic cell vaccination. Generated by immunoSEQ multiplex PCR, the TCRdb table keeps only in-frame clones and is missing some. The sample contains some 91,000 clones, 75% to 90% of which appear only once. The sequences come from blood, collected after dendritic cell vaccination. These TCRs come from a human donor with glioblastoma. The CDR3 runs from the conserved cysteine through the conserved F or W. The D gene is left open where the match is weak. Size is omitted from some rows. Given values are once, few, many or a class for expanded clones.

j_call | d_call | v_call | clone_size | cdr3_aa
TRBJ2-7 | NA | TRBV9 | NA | CASSAPGASYEQYF
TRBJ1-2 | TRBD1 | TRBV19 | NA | CASTLPQARTGGFYGYTF
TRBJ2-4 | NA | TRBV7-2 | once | CASSFRQSIQYF
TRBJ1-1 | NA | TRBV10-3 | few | CAISESGVEAFF
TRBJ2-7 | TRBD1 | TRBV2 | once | CASKGTGVTHEQYF
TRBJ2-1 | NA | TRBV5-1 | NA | CASLPGDGDYNEQFF
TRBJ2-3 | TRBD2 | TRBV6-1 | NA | CASSEAGDYSDTQYF
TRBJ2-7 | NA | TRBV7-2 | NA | CASSSGQTYEQYF
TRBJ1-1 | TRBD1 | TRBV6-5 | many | CASRPRQGARDEAFF
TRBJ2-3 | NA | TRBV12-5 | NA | CASGSGVAPPTDTQYF
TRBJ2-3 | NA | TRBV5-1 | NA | CASSGKGHIDTDTQYF